A single sample is the source of the 10 T cell receptor beta chains below, sequenced in a study of cytomegalovirus exposure and HLA in healthy donors. PCR used 60 Vbeta primers and 13 Jbeta primers. Produced via immunoSEQ multiplex PCR; TCRdb's table is partial and in-frame only. The table shows some 180,000 clones, with about 76% occurring only once. Material for sequencing was PBMCs. The receptors derive from a young woman in good health and CMV-seropositive.

The chain combines TRBV6-1 with TRBJ1-6; D is perhaps TRBD1 (5 bases). The CDR3 covers 15 residues. Trimming pared 3 bases from V and 7 bases from J, leaving 13 bases between. CDR1 MNHNS and CDR2 SASEGT come from the germline V gene. CDR3 sequence reads: CASSDTQGQNSPLHF. The CDR3 coding sequence is TGTGCCAGCAGTGATACCCAGGGTCAGAATTCACCCCTCCACTTT.

The chain employs TRBV9 and TRBJ1-5, with D possibly TRBD1 on 5 matching bases. From germline, CDR1 is SGDLS and CDR2 YYNGEE. The CDR3 spans 15 residues. V dropped 3 bases and J dropped 2 bases, with 12 bases sitting between them. CDR3 in DNA: TGTGCCAGCAGCGGTCCGGGACTTGGCAATCAGCCCCAGCATTTT. Its translation: CASSGPGLGNQPQHF.

The V call is TRBV7-2, the J call TRBJ1-1; 10 bases are a match to TRBD1. The germline CDR1 and CDR2 sequences are SGHTA and FQGNSA. V shed 5 bases and J 4 bases; nucleotides not matched to a gene: 10. The CDR3 is 16 amino acids. The CDR3 sequence is CASSPGTGEEGTEAFF. The CDR3 DNA sequence: TGTGCCAGCAGCCCAGGGACAGGGGAGGAGGGCACTGAAGCTTTCTTT.

V usage is TRBV7-3 and J usage is TRBJ2-3, with 12 bases fitting TRBD2. V dropped 4 bases and J dropped 2; count of bases not matched to a gene: 1. The CDR3 contains 15 residues. CDR1 is SGHTA and CDR2 is FQGTGA in the germline V gene. For the CDR3, the DNA is TGTGCCAGCAGCTGGACTAGCGGGGCCACAGATACGCAGTATTTT. It specifies CASSWTSGATDTQYF. The full variable domain, completed using reference TRBV7-3 and TRBJ2-3, is GAGVSQTPSNKVTEKGKYVELRCDPISGHTALYWYRQSLGQGPEFLIYFQGTGAADDSGLPNDRFFAVRPEGSVSTLKIQRTERGDSAVYLCASSWTSGATDTQYFGPGTRLTVL.

CDR3: CASSLEGGASYEQYF. In nucleotides, the CDR3 is TGTGCCAGCAGCTTAGAAGGGGGGGCGTCCTACGAGCAGTACTTC. The J gene is TRBJ2-7, the V gene TRBV7-2, with D possibly being TRBD2 (7 bases). From germline, CDR1 is SGHTA and CDR2 FQGNSA. V lost 1 base and J lost 1, with 11 bases in between. The CDR3 is made up of 15 amino acids.

This clone has just a few counts. This chain links TRBV6-4 with TRBJ2-1, with 7 bases aligning to TRBD1. The CDR3 contains 15 residues. Germline V gives CDR1 MRHNA, CDR2 SNTAGT. With V trimmed by 6 bases and J by 6 bases, 11 bases remained unmatched. Here the CDR3 reads CASSPGGKASNEQFF. The CDR3 DNA is TGTGCCAGCAGCCCAGGGGGAAAGGCCTCCAATGAGCAGTTCTTC.

Concerning this clone: Compared with germline, one end of the junction differs, possibly owing to a read error. The V gene is TRBV6-6, the J gene TRBJ2-1, with unresolved D. Germline assignment: CDR1 MNHNY and CDR2 SVGAGI (reference sequence). This CDR3 is built from 13 residues. The CDR3 loop is CASSVDDLDEQLF. Here the CDR3 DNA reads TGTGCCAGCAGTGTAGACGACTTAGATGAGCAGCTCTTC.

The sample holds one count of this clone. The J gene is TRBJ1-2, the V gene TRBV5-4; 7 positions agree with TRBD1. This CDR3 has 16 residues. With V trimmed by 0 bases and J by 4 bases, 9 bases remained unmatched. CDR1 is SGHNT, CDR2 YYREEE, per germline (reference sequence). The DNA of the CDR3 is TGTGCCAGCAGCTTGGGCCCGGGACAGTCTGGCTATGGCTACACCTTC. It codes for CASSLGPGQSGYGYTF.

This sequence joins TRBV28 and TRBJ2-3; 9 bases line up with TRBD2. V was pared by 4 bases and J by 10 bases, with 6 bases of the junction left unmatched. The CDR3 covers 13 residues. The germline V gene has CDR1 MDHEN and CDR2 SYDVKM. Written as DNA, the CDR3 is TGTGCCAGCAGTTCAGGGACTAGCTGGGCGCAGTATTTT. Protein product: CASSSGTSWAQYF.

This chain links TRBV7-9 with TRBJ2-1; D call uncertain. CDR3 length equals 13 residues. V dropped 5 bases and J dropped 6 bases, with 11 bases sitting between them. Germline CDR1 is SEHNR and CDR2 is FQNEAQ (reference sequence). The CDR3 spells CASSGESGNEQFF. The CDR3 DNA is TGTGCCAGCAGCGGTGAGTCTGGCAATGAGCAGTTCTTC.